The 18 T cell receptor beta chains listed next were all sequenced from one sample in a study of blood T cell repertoires in COVID-19. Libraries were prepared by immunoSEQ multiplex PCR; TCRdb keeps only in-frame clonotypes and omits some of them. This table has about 350,000 clones, 88% appearing once. The sample was PBMCs or T cells enriched from blood (not recorded which). The source of these receptors is a woman aged 30 to 39 who had been exposed to COVID-19.

The chain links TRBV6-5 to TRBJ2-7; weak D call: TRBD1 (5 bases). V was clipped by 4 bases and J by 0 bases, with 13 bases between them. This CDR3 spans 15 amino acids. CDR1 is MNHEY and CDR2 is SVGAGI in the germline V gene. CDR3 loop: CASSFTGPISYEQYF. The DNA for the CDR3 is TGTGCCAGCAGTTTCACAGGTCCCATCTCCTACGAGCAGTACTTC.

The J gene is TRBJ2-7, the V gene TRBV6-1; 7 bases map to TRBD2. Germline V gene sequence: CDR1 MNHNS, CDR2 SASEGT. With 1 base clipped from V and 2 bases from J, the junction kept 2 bases outside the gene matches. The length of the CDR3 is 14 residues. CDR3 bases: TGTGCCAGCAGTGAAGTGGGAGGGCCCTACGAGCAGTACTTC. Translation: CASSEVGGPYEQYF.

The gene calls are TRBV28 and TRBJ2-1; 13 bases match TRBD2. CDR1 and CDR2 (germline): MDHEN, SYDVKM. This CDR3 has 15 amino acids. V lost 3 bases, J lost 9 bases, and 5 bases stayed unmatched. The CDR3 DNA is TGTGCCAGCAGTTTCAGGACTAGCGGGAGAAGTGAGCAGTTCTTC. Translating it yields CASSFRTSGRSEQFF.

This chain joins TRBV6-5 and TRBJ1-6; maybe TRBD1 (6 bases). There are 14 residues in the CDR3. CDR1 MNHEY and CDR2 SVGAGI come from the germline V gene. V lost 4 bases to trimming and J lost 9 bases, with 13 bases between them. The DNA of the CDR3 is TGTGCCAGCAGTTCAGTTCAGGACAGTTCACCCCTCCACTTT. It is translated as CASSSVQDSSPLHF.

This clone was seen a few times. The chain couples TRBV10-3 to TRBJ1-4; weak D call: TRBD1 (5 bases). The CDR3 is made up of 14 amino acids. Between the trimmed V and J ends, which lost 6 bases and 0 bases, there was a span of 8 bases. Looked up from germline, CDR1 is ENHRY and CDR2 is SYGVKD. CDR3 amino acids: CAIRAGTTNEKLFF. CDR3 sequence (DNA): TGTGCCATCAGGGCAGGGACAACTAATGAAAAACTGTTTTTT.

The V and J genes are TRBV5-8 and TRBJ1-3; perhaps TRBD1 as D (6 bases). Deletions cut 0 bases from V and 0 bases from J, with 10 bases between. The germline CDR1 and CDR2 sequences are SGHTS and YDEGEE. This CDR3 spans 16 amino acids. CDR3 DNA sequence: TGTGCCAGCAGCTTGGTGGACAGATACTCTGGAAACACCATATATTTT. It yields the protein CASSLVDRYSGNTIYF.

This sequence joins TRBV27 and TRBJ2-1; 7 bases line up with TRBD2. This CDR3 region has 12 residues. Per germline, CDR1 MNHEY and CDR2 SMNVEV (reference sequence). V lost 7 bases to trimming and J lost 8 bases; unmatched junction nucleotides: 5. The CDR3 is CASTEGGHEQFF. CDR3 DNA sequence: TGTGCCAGCACAGAGGGAGGGCATGAGCAGTTCTTC.

The count of this clone is one. V usage is TRBV30 and J usage is TRBJ2-3; maybe TRBD1 (7 bases). This CDR3 contains 16 residues. Germline-derived CDR1 and CDR2 are GTSNPN and SVGIG (reference sequence). Between the trimmed V and J ends, which lost 0 bases and 4 bases, there was a span of 17 bases. CDR3 DNA: TGTGCCTGGAGTGTAGGGGCGGGACAGCGGCCAGATACGCAGTATTTT. Its protein is CAWSVGAGQRPDTQYF. The whole variable domain, filled in from reference TRBV30 and TRBJ2-3, reads SQTIHQWPATLVQPVGSPLSLECTVEGTSNPNLYWYRQAAGRGLQLLFYSVGIGQISSEVPQNLSASRPQDRQFILSSKKLLLSDSGFYLCAWSVGAGQRPDTQYFGPGTRLTVL.

The J gene is TRBJ2-5, the V gene TRBV19; D is possibly TRBD2 (5 bases). CDR1 and CDR2 (germline): LNHDA, SQIVND (reference sequence). The CDR3 runs 13 residues. V lost 3 bases to trimming and J lost 7 bases, with 12 bases between them. DNA for the CDR3: TGTGCCAGTAGTATTGCAGCGGTCGGGACCCAGTACTTC. Translating it yields CASSIAAVGTQYF.

The chain links TRBV27 to TRBJ1-2; D uncertain. Germline assignment: CDR1 MNHEY and CDR2 SMNVEV (reference sequence). CDR3 size: 14 residues. Between the trimmed V and J ends, which lost 3 bases and 4 bases, there was a span of 12 bases. CDR3 sequence: CASSFSGFSYGYTF. As DNA, the CDR3 is TGTGCCAGCAGTTTTTCAGGCTTCAGCTATGGCTACACCTTC.

The CDR3 loop reads CASQLAGGGGGELFF. CDR3 bases: TGTGCCAGTCAACTAGCGGGAGGGGGTGGCGGGGAGCTGTTTTTT. The chain is built from TRBV27 and TRBJ2-2; TRBD2 agrees at 13 bases. Trimming removed 9 bases from V and 7 bases from J; junction bases left unmatched: 8. This CDR3 comprises 15 residues. CDR1 is MNHEY and CDR2 is SMNVEV in the germline V gene (reference sequence).

This chain connects TRBV7-8 to TRBJ2-1; the D gene is possibly TRBD2 (6 bases). In germline, CDR1 is SGHVS, CDR2 FQNEAQ. Deletions cut 0 bases from V and 0 bases from J, with 6 bases between. CDR3 length: 15 amino acids. Here the CDR3 DNA reads TGTGCCAGCAGCTTAGCCGGGAGCTCCTACAATGAGCAGTTCTTC. It yields the protein CASSLAGSSYNEQFF.

V usage is TRBV28 and J usage is TRBJ1-2; D gene unclear. Germline-derived CDR1 and CDR2 are MDHEN and SYDVKM. CDR3 length: 13 amino acids. The V end lost 5 bases, the J end lost 6 bases, and 13 bases lay between the germline ends. The CDR3 spells CASSPAGKNGYTF. The CDR3 coding sequence is TGTGCCAGCAGTCCCGCGGGAAAGAATGGCTACACCTTC.

Worth noting for this clone: Other DNA sequences in this specimen translate into the identical CDR3. CDR3 nucleotide sequence: TGCGCCAGCAGCTTGCCCGGGGGCACAGATACGCAGTATTTT. Protein product: CASSLPGGTDTQYF. This chain connects TRBV5-1 to TRBJ2-3; tentative D call: TRBD2 (5 bases). V dropped 1 base and J dropped 1 base, with 7 bases sitting between them. CDR3 length equals 14 residues. Per the germline V gene, CDR1 is SGHRS and CDR2 is YFSETQ.

The V gene is TRBV6-5, the J gene TRBJ2-5; a possible D gene is TRBD1 (6 bases). The germline V and J ends were trimmed by 4 bases and 2 bases, with 17 bases remaining between them. The CDR3 is 16 amino acids. The germline V gene has CDR1 MNHEY and CDR2 SVGAGI. CDR3 sequence (DNA): TGTGCCAGCAGTTCCCTCTCAGGGGCGGGTCAAGAGACCCAGTACTTC. Translated, it gives CASSSLSGAGQETQYF.

The gene calls are TRBV2 and TRBJ1-6; D is uncertain. The CDR3 sequence is 16 residues long. CDR1 and CDR2 (germline): SNHLY, FYNNEI. Trimming stripped 1 base from V and 2 bases from J, with 9 bases between. The CDR3 sequence: CASSEESGTYNSPLHF. The CDR3 region has the DNA TGTGCCAGCAGTGAAGAAAGCGGGACCTATAATTCACCCCTCCACTTT.

The chain couples TRBV19 to TRBJ2-3, with 9 bases aligning to TRBD2. V lost 5 bases, J lost 4 bases, and 4 bases stayed unmatched. This CDR3 is built from 14 residues. The V gene's germline CDR1 is LNHDA and CDR2 SQIVND (reference sequence). The CDR3 sequence: CASSLAGSADTQYF. The CDR3 DNA sequence: TGTGCCAGTAGTCTAGCGGGGAGCGCAGATACGCAGTATTTT.

The chain combines TRBV28 with TRBJ1-5; D uncertain. This CDR3 has 14 amino acids. The V end lost 4 bases, the J end lost 4 bases, and 11 bases lay between the germline ends. CDR1 is MDHEN, CDR2 SYDVKM, per germline. The CDR3, as DNA: TGTGCCAGCAGTTCAGTCGAGCGAAATCAGCCCCAGCATTTT. Translating gives CASSSVERNQPQHF.